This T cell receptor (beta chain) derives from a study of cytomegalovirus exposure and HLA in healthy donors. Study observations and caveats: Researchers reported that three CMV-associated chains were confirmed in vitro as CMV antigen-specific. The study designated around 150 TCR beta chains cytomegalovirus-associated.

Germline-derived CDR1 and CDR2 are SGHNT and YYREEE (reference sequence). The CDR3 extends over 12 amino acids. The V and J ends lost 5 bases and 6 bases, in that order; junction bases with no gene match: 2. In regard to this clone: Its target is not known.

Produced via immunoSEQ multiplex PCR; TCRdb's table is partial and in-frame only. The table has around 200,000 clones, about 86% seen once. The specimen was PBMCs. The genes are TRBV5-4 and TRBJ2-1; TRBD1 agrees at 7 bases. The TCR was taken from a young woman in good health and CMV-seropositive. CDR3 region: CASSRDSNEQFF. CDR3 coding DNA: TGTGCCAGCAGTAGGGACAGCAATGAGCAGTTCTTC.